The 25 T cell receptor beta chains below all came from one sample that was sequenced in a study of cytomegalovirus exposure and HLA in healthy donors. It was with 60 Vbeta and 13 Jbeta primers that the PCR ran. Generated by immunoSEQ multiplex PCR, the TCRdb table keeps only in-frame clones and is missing some. The sample has roughly 170,000 clones; around 78% are singletons. Sequencing was carried out using PBMCs. The receptors derive from a female donor in good health and CMV-seronegative.

This chain uses TRBV6-5 with TRBJ2-6; D might be TRBD1 (6 bases). The CDR3 is 15 amino acids. Trimming stripped 2 bases from V and 4 bases from J, with 9 bases between. Per the germline V gene, CDR1 is MNHEY and CDR2 is SVGAGI. CDR3 sequence: CASSYRTAGANVLTF. Written as DNA, the CDR3 is TGTGCCAGCAGTTACAGGACAGCCGGGGCCAACGTCCTGACTTTC.

The chain carries TRBV28 and TRBJ1-2; D is ambiguous. There are 14 residues in the CDR3. Trimming shortened V by 5 bases and J by 7 bases, and 17 bases separated the two germline ends. Germline CDR1 is MDHEN and CDR2 is SYDVKM. CDR3: CASSRPGSGGGYTF. Written as DNA, the CDR3 is TGTGCCAGCAGTCGACCGGGGAGCGGTGGTGGCTACACCTTC.

The chain is built from TRBV18 and TRBJ2-5; 10 positions agree with TRBD2. With 1 base clipped from V and 4 bases from J, the junction kept 9 bases outside the gene matches. The CDR3 length is 17 residues. Germline V CDR1 and CDR2: KGHSH, LQKENI. The CDR3 nucleotides are TGTGCCAGCTCACCACAATCTAGCGGGGGTCGCGTAGAGACCCAGTACTTC. This sequence encodes CASSPQSSGGRVETQYF.

This rearrangement joins TRBV6-5 to TRBJ1-6; D is possibly TRBD1 (5 bases). CDR3 size: 14 residues. V was pared by 2 bases and J by 13 bases, with 15 bases between. From germline, CDR1 is MNHEY and CDR2 SVGAGI. The CDR3 is CASSYSTGLAPLHF. In DNA form, the CDR3 reads TGTGCCAGCAGTTACAGTACGGGACTTGCCCCCCTCCACTTT.

The J gene is TRBJ2-7, the V gene TRBV9, with TRBD2 matching over 7 bases. Germline V gene lookup returns CDR1 SGDLS and CDR2 YYNGEE. This CDR3 comprises 14 residues. Trimming at V came to 6 bases and at J to 0 bases, leaving 6 bases not matched to a gene. CDR3 loop: CASNAGDFSYEQYF. CDR3 sequence (DNA): TGTGCCAGCAATGCGGGGGATTTCTCCTACGAGCAGTACTTC.

J is TRBJ2-3 and V is TRBV5-4; D may be TRBD2 (6 bases). The germline gives CDR1 SGHNT, CDR2 YYREEE (reference sequence). The V end was cut by 0 bases, the J end by 0 bases, with 8 bases between. The CDR3 is made up of 15 amino acids. CDR3 sequence reads: CASSLVGTSTDTQYF. Here the CDR3 DNA reads TGTGCCAGCAGCTTGGTAGGGACTAGCACAGATACGCAGTATTTT.

CDR3 loop: CASTPPGQGANGKFF. CDR3 DNA sequence: TGTGCCAGCACCCCGCCGGGACAGGGGGCAAACGGGAAGTTCTTC. The chain carries TRBV28 and TRBJ2-1; 12 bases align to TRBD1. Trimming cost V 7 bases and J 14 bases; bases outside gene matches: 15. CDR1 and CDR2 (germline): MDHEN, SYDVKM. The CDR3 is 15 residues long.

This clone was seen once. The chain carries TRBV28 and TRBJ2-7; 8 bases map to TRBD1. This CDR3 is 16 amino acids long. The germline gives CDR1 MDHEN, CDR2 SYDVKM. V was clipped by 4 bases and J by 3 bases; unmatched bases: 11. The CDR3 loop is CASSSQGDRTLYEQYF. CDR3 DNA sequence: TGTGCCAGCAGTTCCCAGGGGGACAGGACCCTCTACGAGCAGTACTTC.

This clone was seen only a few times. The V gene is TRBV2, the J gene TRBJ2-3, with D possibly TRBD2 on 5 matching bases. Between the trimmed V and J ends, which lost 2 bases and 9 bases, there was a span of 15 bases. The CDR3 is 14 residues long. CDR1 and CDR2 from the germline V gene are SNHLY and FYNNEI. The CDR3 sequence is CASSETPEGNTQYF. The CDR3 DNA sequence: TGTGCCAGCAGTGAAACCCCCGAGGGAAACACGCAGTATTTT.

This clone showed up just a few times. This sequence joins TRBV4-2 and TRBJ2-7; 14 bases map to TRBD2. After removal of 4 bases from V and 0 bases from J, the junction contained 11 bases not matched to a gene. Per the germline V gene, CDR1 is LGHNA and CDR2 is YNFKEQ. The CDR3 sequence is 19 residues long. The chain's CDR3 is CASSLRETSGGGSSYEQYF. The CDR3 bases are TGTGCCAGCAGCCTCCGGGAGACTAGCGGGGGGGGATCCTCCTACGAGCAGTACTTC.

The chain joins TRBV7-9 to TRBJ1-1; 9 positions match TRBD1. The CDR3 loop spans 14 amino acids. V shed 7 bases, J shed 4 bases, and the junction held 7 bases outside the gene matches. Germline V CDR1 and CDR2: SEHNR, FQNEAQ (reference sequence). The CDR3 spells CASNPGTGFTEAFF. CDR3 coding DNA: TGTGCCAGCAACCCCGGGACAGGGTTCACTGAAGCTTTCTTT.

V gene TRBV27 combines with J gene TRBJ2-1; 10 nucleotides align to TRBD1. The CDR3 has 15 amino acids. The V segment lost 5 bases and the J segment 6 bases; nucleotides outside the gene matches: 7. The V gene's germline CDR1 is MNHEY and CDR2 SMNVEV (reference sequence). As DNA, the CDR3 is TGTGCCAGCAGTGATACCGGGACAGGGGCCAATGAGCAGTTCTTC. Protein: CASSDTGTGANEQFF.

This clone was found a few times. The chain recombines TRBV4-3 with TRBJ1-2; tentatively, D is TRBD1 (5 bases). V was pared by 0 bases and J by 4 bases, with 18 bases between. This CDR3 spans 17 amino acids. Germline CDR1 and CDR2: LGHNA and YSLEER. The CDR3 DNA reads TGCGCCAGCAGCCAAGATACTGTCAGGGTATTACGCTATGGCTACACCTTC. Translating it yields CASSQDTVRVLRYGYTF.

V gene TRBV7-9 combines with J gene TRBJ2-7; D perhaps matches TRBD2 (6 bases). The V gene's germline CDR1 is SEHNR and CDR2 FQNEAQ (reference sequence). V lost 2 bases to trimming and J lost 6 bases, with 11 bases between them. The CDR3 spans 13 residues. In DNA form, the CDR3 reads TGTGCCAGCAGCTTAATCGTGGGGGGCGAGCAGTACTTC. Its protein product is CASSLIVGGEQYF.

The chain employs TRBV7-9 and TRBJ2-7; 13 nucleotides match TRBD2. The CDR3 contains 17 residues. Unmatched junction bases numbered 9, after V lost 5 bases and J lost 2 bases. In germline, CDR1 is SEHNR, CDR2 FQNEAQ (reference sequence). Here the CDR3 DNA reads TGTGCCAGCAGCCACCCCGGGACTAGCGGGGCCACCTACGAGCAGTACTTC. Encoded protein: CASSHPGTSGATYEQYF.

The chain combines TRBV7-6 with TRBJ2-3; TRBD2 agrees at 11 bases. Looked up from germline, CDR1 is SGHVS and CDR2 is FNYEAQ. The V and J ends lost 5 bases and 3 bases, in that order; junction bases with no gene match: 7. This CDR3 contains 16 residues. DNA for the CDR3: TGTGCCAGCAGCGGCATAGCGGGGGGGTTAACAGATACGCAGTATTTT. Translated: CASSGIAGGLTDTQYF.

This clone showed up just once. The V gene is TRBV4-2, the J gene TRBJ2-5, with D uncertain. CDR3 length: 13 amino acids. Germline V CDR1 and CDR2: LGHNA, YNFKEQ. Trimming left V 1 base short and J 3 bases short, with 6 bases between. The CDR3 nucleotides are TGTGCCAGCAGCCAAGTGGTAGAAGAGACCCAGTACTTC. It codes for CASSQVVEETQYF.

This clone was observed a handful of times. The chain joins TRBV13 to TRBJ1-6; TRBD1 agrees at 10 bases. The CDR3 runs 18 residues. CDR1 is PRHDT, CDR2 FYEKMQ, per germline (reference sequence). Trimming at V came to 3 bases and at J to 5 bases, leaving 10 bases not matched to a gene. This CDR3 reads CASSFAPMGQGNNSPLHF. For the CDR3, the DNA is TGTGCCAGCAGCTTCGCGCCGATGGGACAGGGGAATAATTCACCCCTCCACTTT.

In its sample, this clone was seen a few times. This chain joins TRBV28 and TRBJ2-7; 9 positions agree with TRBD2. This CDR3 region has 15 residues. Germline CDR1 is MDHEN and CDR2 is SYDVKM. V was clipped by 5 bases and J by 3 bases; unmatched bases: 8. DNA of the CDR3: TGTGCCAGCAGTCAAGCGGGAGGTTTGGACTACGAGCAGTACTTC. Protein sequence: CASSQAGGLDYEQYF. Using reference TRBV28 and TRBJ2-7 for the parts outside the CDR3, the full variable domain is DVKVTQSSRYLVKRTGEKVFLECVQDMDHENMFWYRQDPGLGLRLIYFSYDVKMKEKGDIPEGYSVSREKKERFSLILESASTNQTSMYLCASSQAGGLDYEQYFGPGTRLTVT.

The CDR3 spells CASSLALERYEQYF. The CDR3 DNA follows: TGTGCCAGCAGCTTAGCCTTAGAGAGATACGAGCAGTACTTC. The chain combines TRBV11-2 with TRBJ2-7; D not certain. The V gene's germline CDR1 is SGHAT and CDR2 FQNNGV. The CDR3 is 14 residues long. Trimming took off 1 base at V and 4 bases at J, with 11 bases between the two ends.

This clone was picked up a small number of times. The V gene is TRBV7-9, the J gene TRBJ2-6; the D is unclear. CDR3 length equals 14 residues. The germline CDR1 and CDR2 sequences are SEHNR and FQNEAQ (reference sequence). V was pared by 5 bases and J by 4 bases, with 9 bases between. Here the CDR3 reads CASSPPVGANVLTF. Here the CDR3 DNA reads TGTGCCAGCAGCCCACCGGTCGGGGCCAACGTCCTGACTTTC.

In DNA form, the CDR3 reads TGTGCCAGCAGTGATGGGCGGGGGCACTACGAGCAGTACTTC. Its translation: CASSDGRGHYEQYF. This sequence joins TRBV2 and TRBJ2-5, with D possibly matching TRBD2 (7 bases). The closer fit of TRBJ2-7 to the DNA end suggests the J call may be wrong. CDR1 is SNHLY and CDR2 is FYNNEI in the germline V gene. The CDR3 contains 14 residues.

The chain combines TRBV4-3 with TRBJ2-1, with D maybe TRBD2 (5 bases). Germline V gives CDR1 LGHNA, CDR2 YSLEER. V lost 4 bases and J 4 bases, leaving 11 bases between the germline ends. This CDR3 has 14 amino acids. CDR3 in amino acids: CASSPRETYNEQFF. The DNA of the CDR3 is TGCGCCAGCAGCCCGAGGGAGACTTACAATGAGCAGTTCTTC.

V and J are TRBV19 and TRBJ1-5; no firm D call. Per germline, CDR1 LNHDA and CDR2 SQIVND (reference sequence). The CDR3 extends over 15 amino acids. Trimming removed 6 bases at V and 0 bases at J, with 12 bases between. CDR3 DNA sequence: TGTGCCAGTAGAATGGGGAGGTATAGCAATCAGCCCCAGCATTTT. Protein: CASRMGRYSNQPQHF. Drawing the rest from reference TRBV19 and TRBJ1-5, the complete variable domain is DGGITQSPKYLFRKEGQNVTLSCEQNLNHDAMYWYRQDPGQGLRLIYYSQIVNDFQKGDIAEGYSVSREKKESFPLTVTSAQKNPTAFYLCASRMGRYSNQPQHFGDGTRLSIL.

The chain carries TRBV5-4 and TRBJ2-3; 11 bases are shared with TRBD2. This CDR3 is built from 15 residues. With V trimmed by 5 bases and J by 2 bases, 4 bases remained unmatched. Germline loops: CDR1 SGHNT, CDR2 YYREEE (reference sequence). CDR3 residues: CASSPGLADTDTQYF. The DNA of the CDR3 is TGTGCCAGCAGTCCGGGACTAGCGGACACAGATACGCAGTATTTT.